This entry features one T cell receptor (beta chain) sequence. Its target is unknown. This entry comes from a study of blood T cells in healthy people across ages. CDR3 length: 14 residues. Broader study findings: Roughly linear declines in TCR beta diversity per million T cells occurred with age.

For the second PCR, which ran for about 6 to 11 cycles, a sample-barcoded 5' primer and a J-beta primer mix were used. Through a template-switch adaptor with 12 random nucleotides, each cDNA molecule received a tag. From the 5' RACE reads, TCRdb called clonotypes with MiXCR, one entry per CDR3 protein. The sample has 1.6 million or so distinct CDR3 sequences, 30% to 35% seen once. V usage is TRBV12-3 or TRBV12-4 and J usage is TRBJ2-4, with TRBD1 identical over 7 bases. With the DNA end fitting TRBJ2-7 better, the J assignment may be wrong. This sequence originates from a young woman in good health. The sample was blood. The CDR3 region is CASSFDRDVYEQYF. CDR3 in DNA: TGTGCCAGCAGTTTTGACAGGGATGTCTACGAGCAGTACTTC.